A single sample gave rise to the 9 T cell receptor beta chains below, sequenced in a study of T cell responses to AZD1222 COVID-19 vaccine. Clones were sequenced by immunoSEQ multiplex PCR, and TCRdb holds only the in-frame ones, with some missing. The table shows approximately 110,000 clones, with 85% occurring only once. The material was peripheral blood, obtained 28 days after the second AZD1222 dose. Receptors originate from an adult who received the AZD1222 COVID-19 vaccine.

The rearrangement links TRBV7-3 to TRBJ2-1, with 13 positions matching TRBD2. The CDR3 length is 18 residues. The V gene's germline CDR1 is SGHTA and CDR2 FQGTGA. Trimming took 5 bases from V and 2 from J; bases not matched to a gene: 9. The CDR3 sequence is CASSVRGLAGNTYNEQFF. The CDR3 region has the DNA TGTGCCAGCAGCGTCCGGGGACTAGCGGGAAATACCTACAATGAGCAGTTCTTC.

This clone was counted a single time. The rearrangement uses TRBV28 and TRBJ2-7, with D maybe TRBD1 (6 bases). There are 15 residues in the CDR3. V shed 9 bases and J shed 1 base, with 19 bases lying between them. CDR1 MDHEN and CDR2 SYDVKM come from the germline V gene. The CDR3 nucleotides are TGTGCCAGAATACCTTCACAGGGTTCTTCCTACGAGCAGTACTTC. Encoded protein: CARIPSQGSSYEQYF.

CDR3 amino acids: CSVGRTNEKLFF. The DNA for the CDR3 is TGCAGCGTTGGGAGAACTAATGAAAAACTGTTTTTT. The rearrangement uses TRBV29-1 and TRBJ1-4; D is undetermined. The germline gives CDR1 SQVTM, CDR2 ANQGSEA. This CDR3 region has 12 residues. Trimming pared 4 bases from V and 1 base from J, leaving 4 bases between.

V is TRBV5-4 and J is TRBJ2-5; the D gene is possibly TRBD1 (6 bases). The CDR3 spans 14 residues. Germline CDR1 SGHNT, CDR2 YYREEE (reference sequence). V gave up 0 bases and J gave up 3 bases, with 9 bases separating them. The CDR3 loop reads CASSLAGAKETQYF. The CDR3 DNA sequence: TGTGCCAGCAGCTTGGCAGGGGCTAAAGAGACCCAGTACTTC.

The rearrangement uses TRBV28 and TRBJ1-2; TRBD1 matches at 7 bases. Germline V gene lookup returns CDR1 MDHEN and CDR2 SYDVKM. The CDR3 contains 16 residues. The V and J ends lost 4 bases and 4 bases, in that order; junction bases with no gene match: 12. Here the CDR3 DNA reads TGTGCCAGCAGTTCACCACAGGGGCACGTCTCCTATGGCTACACCTTC. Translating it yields CASSSPQGHVSYGYTF.

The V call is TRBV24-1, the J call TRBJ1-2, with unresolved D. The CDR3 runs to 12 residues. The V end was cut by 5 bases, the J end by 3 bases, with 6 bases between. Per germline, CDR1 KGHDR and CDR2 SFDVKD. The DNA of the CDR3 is TGTGCCACCAGTGGCGGGGACTATGGCTACACCTTC. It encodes CATSGGDYGYTF.

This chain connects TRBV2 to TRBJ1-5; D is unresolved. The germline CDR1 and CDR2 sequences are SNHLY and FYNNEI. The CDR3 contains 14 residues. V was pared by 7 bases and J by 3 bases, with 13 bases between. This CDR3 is CASNPQSSNQPQHF. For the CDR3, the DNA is TGTGCCAGCAACCCGCAGTCCTCCAATCAGCCCCAGCATTTT.

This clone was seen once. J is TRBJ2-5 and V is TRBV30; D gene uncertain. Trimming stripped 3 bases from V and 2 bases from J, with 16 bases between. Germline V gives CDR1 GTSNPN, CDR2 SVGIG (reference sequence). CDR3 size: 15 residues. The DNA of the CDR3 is TGTGCCTGGAGGAGACCGGACGGAATACAAGAGACCCAGTACTTC. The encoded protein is CAWRRPDGIQETQYF.

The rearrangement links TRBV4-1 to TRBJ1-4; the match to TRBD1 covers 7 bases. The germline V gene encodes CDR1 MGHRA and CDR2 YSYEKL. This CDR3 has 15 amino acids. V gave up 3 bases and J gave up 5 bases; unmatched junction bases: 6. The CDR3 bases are TGCGCCAGCAGCCAGCGGGACAGTTCGAATGAAAAACTGTTTTTT. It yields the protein CASSQRDSSNEKLFF.